The next 2 T cell receptor beta chains were all read from a single sample in a study of T cells in Graves' hyperthyroidism and ophthalmopathy. What was amplified from RNA transcripts were TCR beta CDR3 regions. Researchers ran a first-round RT-PCR on the TCR CDR3 using the HTBI primer set. TCRdb independently ran MiXCR on the multiplex PCR reads; one entry per CDR3 protein. The profile shows roughly 290,000 distinct CDR3 sequences, approximately 15% of them singletons. The sequencing input was blood. These receptors were collected from a woman aged 60-75 years with Graves' ophthalmopathy.

This clonotype was picked up many times. The chain employs TRBV28 and TRBJ1-1; D ambiguous. V lost 5 bases to trimming and J lost 0 bases, with 7 bases between them. The CDR3 runs 13 residues. Germline-derived CDR1 and CDR2 are MDHEN and SYDVKM. In DNA form, the CDR3 reads TGTGCCAGCAGTCCCAATATGAACACTGAAGCTTTCTTT. It encodes CASSPNMNTEAFF.

This clonotype was counted many times. The V gene is TRBV30, the J gene TRBJ2-7; unclear D gene. CDR3 length: 13 residues. Trimming took off 3 bases at V and 4 bases at J, with 13 bases between the two ends. From germline, CDR1 is GTSNPN and CDR2 SVGIG (reference sequence). CDR3: CAWRLSASYEQYF. CDR3 bases: TGTGCCTGGAGGCTGTCGGCCTCTTACGAGCAGTACTTC.